This TCR beta chain was sequenced in a study of monozygotic twins with inflammatory bowel disease. Study-wide points: Evidence failed to back one strong IBD-linked signal or clonotype.

About this clonotype: What it binds is not known.

There were eight separate reactions per sample in which cDNA was made. Nested amplification of TCRalpha and TCRbeta cDNA involved two PCRs of approximately 16 and 10 cycles. Reprocessing the 5' RACE reads, TCRdb reports a single entry for every CDR3 protein and omits DNA. Recorded here are some 400,000 distinct CDR3 sequences; the top ten clones represent 2% to 2.5%. This clonotype was sampled from a human donor with ulcerative colitis or Crohn's disease, or a healthy co-twin of an affected twin (not recorded which). Sequenced: blood.

The CDR3 region is CASSRAGYGYTF. The rearrangement joins TRBV19 to TRBJ1-2. This CDR3 comprises 12 residues. CDR1 is LNHDA and CDR2 is SQIVND in the germline V gene (reference sequence).